This T cell receptor (beta chain) comes out of a study of regulatory T cells in long-lasting Graves disease. The TCR beta library used iRepertoire HTBI primers with Arm-PCR amplification of CDR3. In the source study's methods: Detected in the samples were some 68 TRBV and more than 11 TRBJ segments. TCRdb reprocessed the multiplex PCR reads via MiXCR and lists one record per CDR3 protein. None of the V and J calls come from the authors' own analysis; TCRdb made them. The top ten clones hold roughly 10% of a sample with 400,000 to 550,000 distinct CDR3 sequences, around 17% of them seen once. The sample's time point: newly diagnosed GD, antithyroid drugs for less than 3 months. The TCR library was prepared using RNA isolated from PBMCs. Into tubes containing EDTA, roughly 8.8 milliliters of peripheral blood were drawn. In this sample, this clonotype turned up a few times. Germline lookup yields CDR1 LNHDA and CDR2 SQIVND (reference sequence). The CDR3 is 17 amino acids. Losses at the gene ends were 3 bases for V and 1 base for J; bases not matched to a gene: 9.

Another study also made use of these data, one on T cells in Graves' hyperthyroidism and ophthalmopathy. As that study records: Patients counted as stable if ophthalmopathy did not develop within 18 months. A 13 V-J signature model discriminated ophthalmopathy versus stable hyperthyroidism.

Sequenced material: peripheral blood mononuclear cells (PBMCs), taken at new diagnosis, from a patient treated with antithyroid drugs. The source of this sequence is a woman in her twenties or thirties with Graves disease. This chain connects TRBV19 to TRBJ2-1; 7 nucleotides match TRBD2. Written as DNA, the CDR3 is TGTGCCAGTAGTATGGGGTGGCGGGAGAGTTCCTACAATGAGCAGTTCTTC. It is translated as CASSMGWRESSYNEQFF.